The present TCR beta chain was sequenced within a study of blood T cell repertoires in COVID-19. Study background: Italy, Spain and the United States were the sources of the convalescent and acute COVID-19 samples. Nucleic acid was either cDNA or gDNA, and it came from T cells, B-cell-depleted T cells, or PBMCs.

In Seattle, patients joined the study during active infection and were tracked longitudinally. Original processing methods: Amplification of reference gene primers was used by the study to estimate nucleated cell counts. Generated by immunoSEQ multiplex PCR, the TCRdb table keeps only in-frame clones and is missing some. Clone size and the V and J calls come from that table; the DNA yielded D and trimming. The table shows a few hundred thousand clones, with around 90% occurring only once. Sequencing was carried out using peripheral blood. This clonotype originated in a woman aged 55-69 years with COVID-19, enrolled during active disease.

Written as DNA, the CDR3 is TGTGCCACCAGCAGAGCTTTTGACAGGCGGGAGACCCAGTACTTC. This encodes CATSRAFDRRETQYF. The V and J genes are TRBV15 and TRBJ2-5, with D maybe TRBD1 (6 bases). CDR1 LNHNV and CDR2 YYDKDF come from the germline V gene (reference sequence). Trimming took off 1 base at V and 5 bases at J, with 14 bases between the two ends. The CDR3 is 15 amino acids.